A selection of T cell receptor beta chains follows, all from one sample in a study of cytomegalovirus exposure and HLA in healthy donors. Measured with immunoSEQ multiplex PCR; TCRdb has only the in-frame clones, and not every one. The sample lists about 58,000 clones; more than 90% were seen once. The sequenced sample consisted of PBMCs. The receptor set was obtained from a man between 18 and 35 years old in good health and CMV-seronegative. The CDR3 runs from the conserved cysteine through the conserved F or W. The D gene is left open where the match is weak. Some rows mark clone size as missing; the rest say once, few, many or name a class of expanded clone.

clone size | J gene | D gene | V gene | CDR3 protein | CDR3 DNA
NA | TRBJ1-5 | NA | TRBV18 | CASSSGVLNQPQHF | TGTGCCAGCTCATCAGGGGTCCTCAATCAGCCCCAGCATTTT
NA | TRBJ2-3 | NA | TRBV4-1 | CASSQDQPGGVTDTQYF | TGCGCCAGCAGCCAAGATCAGCCGGGCGGGGTCACAGATACGCAGTATTTT
NA | TRBJ2-3 | TRBD1 | TRBV4-1 | CASSQRDRDTDTQYF | TGCGCCAGCAGCCAGCGGGACAGGGACACAGATACGCAGTATTTT
NA | TRBJ2-7 | TRBD2 | TRBV5-1 | CASSLGSGHYEQYF | TGCGCCAGCAGCTTGGGTAGCGGGCATTACGAGCAGTACTTC
NA | TRBJ1-5 | TRBD1 | TRBV7-9 | CASSLTGDSNQPQHF | TGTGCCAGCAGCTTGACAGGGGATAGCAATCAGCCCCAGCATTTT
NA | TRBJ2-7 | TRBD1 | TRBV18 | CASSPGTVTYEQYF | TGTGCCAGCTCACCCGGGACAGTAACCTACGAGCAGTACTTC
NA | TRBJ2-1 | NA | TRBV11-2 | CASSLGSGSNEQFF | TGTGCCAGCAGCTTGGGGTCCGGGAGCAATGAGCAGTTCTTC
NA | TRBJ2-5 | TRBD2 | TRBV10-3 | CATLRAGGETQYF | TGTGCCACGCTCCGAGCGGGAGGGGAGACCCAGTACTTC
NA | TRBJ2-1 | NA | TRBV5-4 | CASSLGGPVYNEQFF | TGTGCCAGCAGCTTGGGCGGGCCGGTCTACAATGAGCAGTTCTTC
NA | TRBJ2-7 | NA | TRBV2 | CASSGPLETVGVSEQYF | TGTGCCAGCAGTGGGCCCCTCGAGACAGTGGGTGTGAGCGAGCAGTACTTC
NA | TRBJ2-1 | NA | TRBV11-3 | CASSSGIVDYNEQFF | TGTGCCAGCAGCTCCGGGATCGTAGACTACAATGAGCAGTTCTTC
once | TRBJ2-7 | NA | TRBV7-2 | CASSRGGASYEQYF | TGTGCCAGCAGCCGGGGCGGGGCCAGCTACGAGCAGTACTTC
few | TRBJ2-3 | NA | TRBV18 | CASSPPSTDTQYF | TGTGCCAGCTCACCCCCTAGCACAGATACGCAGTATTTT
NA | TRBJ2-7 | NA | TRBV12-5 | CASGNGNFYEQYF | TGTGCTAGTGGCAACGGTAACTTCTACGAGCAGTACTTC
NA | TRBJ2-3 | TRBD1 | TRBV30 | CAWGQGGTDTQYF | TGTGCCTGGGGACAGGGTGGCACAGATACGCAGTATTTT
NA | TRBJ2-6 | NA | TRBV5-6 | CASSPLGAEGSGANVLTF | TGTGCCAGCAGCCCCCTAGGGGCGGAGGGCTCTGGGGCCAACGTCCTGACTTTC
NA | TRBJ2-7 | TRBD2 | TRBV7-2 | CASSLGGLAGLEQYF | TGTGCCAGCAGCTTGGGGGGACTAGCGGGACTCGAGCAGTACTTC
NA | TRBJ2-5 | NA | TRBV5-1 | CASSLAGIGGRETQYF | TGCGCCAGCAGCTTGGCGGGGATCGGAGGGCGGGAGACCCAGTACTTC
NA | TRBJ2-5 | NA | TRBV7-6 | CASSLVTGGIVETQYF | TGTGCCAGCAGCTTAGTTACGGGGGGCATCGTAGAGACCCAGTACTTC
NA | TRBJ2-3 | TRBD2 | TRBV2 | CASSSLAGGPHTQYF | TGTGCCAGCAGTTCCCTAGCGGGAGGGCCCCATACGCAGTATTTT
NA | TRBJ2-7 | TRBD2 | TRBV7-2 | CASSSATGGEGYEQYF | TGTGCCAGCAGCTCGGCGACGGGGGGGGAAGGGTACGAGCAGTACTTC
NA | TRBJ2-7 | NA | TRBV10-3 | CAIRRDTVGEQYF | TGTGCCATCCGCCGGGACACGGTTGGCGAGCAGTACTTC
NA | TRBJ2-1 | TRBD2 | TRBV29-1 | CSVELGLAGGNEQFF | TGCAGCGTTGAACTTGGACTAGCGGGAGGCAATGAGCAGTTCTTC
NA | TRBJ1-2 | TRBD1 | TRBV28 | CASSSLIYRGGNYGYTF | TGTGCCAGCAGTTCTCTCATCTACAGGGGGGGTAACTATGGCTACACCTTC
NA | TRBJ2-7 | NA | TRBV29-1 | CSVSSPPYEQYF | TGCAGCGTTTCCTCTCCCCCCTACGAGCAGTACTTC
NA | TRBJ2-2 | NA | TRBV7-6 | CAAGGGQPELFF | TGTGCCGCTGGGGGAGGTCAACCGGAGCTGTTTTTT
few | TRBJ2-3 | NA | TRBV18 | CASSPVTDTQYF | TGTGCCAGCTCACCCGTCACAGATACGCAGTATTTT
NA | TRBJ2-5 | TRBD2 | TRBV25-1 | CASSDPGLAQETQYF | TGTGCCAGCAGTGATCCGGGACTAGCCCAAGAGACCCAGTACTTC
NA | TRBJ1-2 | TRBD1 | TRBV14 | CASSQVRDRSAGYTF | TGTGCCAGCAGCCAGGTCCGGGACAGATCAGCGGGCTACACCTTC
NA | TRBJ2-3 | TRBD2 | TRBV5-1 | CASSLDTSGSTDTQYF | TGCGCCAGCAGCTTGGATACTAGCGGCAGCACAGATACGCAGTATTTT